This T cell receptor (beta chain) appears in the sequencing data of a study of blood T cell repertoires in COVID-19. Study as a whole: Sources were T cells, B-cell-depleted T cells, or PBMCs; the material itself was cDNA or gDNA.

The authors' processing: The authors estimated nucleated cell counts from reference gene primer amplification. The assay was immunoSEQ multiplex PCR, and TCRdb's table has in-frame clones only and misses some. Clone size and V and J calls were adopted from that table, with D and trimming inferred from the DNA. The repertoire has about 80,000 clones, approximately 78% of them found once; the top ten carry about a fifth. Germline V CDR1 and CDR2: SQVTM, ANQGSEA. V was clipped by 6 bases and J by 6 bases, with 17 bases between them. CDR3 length: 14 amino acids. The rearrangement joins TRBV29-1 to TRBJ2-2; D perhaps matches TRBD1 (7 bases). Sequencing was carried out using peripheral blood. This TCR was recovered from a human donor in a cohort sampled during active COVID-19. CDR3 residues: CSVGSGRGAGELFF. Written as DNA, the CDR3 is TGCAGCGTGGGGTCCGGCAGGGGGGCCGGGGAGCTGTTTTTT.